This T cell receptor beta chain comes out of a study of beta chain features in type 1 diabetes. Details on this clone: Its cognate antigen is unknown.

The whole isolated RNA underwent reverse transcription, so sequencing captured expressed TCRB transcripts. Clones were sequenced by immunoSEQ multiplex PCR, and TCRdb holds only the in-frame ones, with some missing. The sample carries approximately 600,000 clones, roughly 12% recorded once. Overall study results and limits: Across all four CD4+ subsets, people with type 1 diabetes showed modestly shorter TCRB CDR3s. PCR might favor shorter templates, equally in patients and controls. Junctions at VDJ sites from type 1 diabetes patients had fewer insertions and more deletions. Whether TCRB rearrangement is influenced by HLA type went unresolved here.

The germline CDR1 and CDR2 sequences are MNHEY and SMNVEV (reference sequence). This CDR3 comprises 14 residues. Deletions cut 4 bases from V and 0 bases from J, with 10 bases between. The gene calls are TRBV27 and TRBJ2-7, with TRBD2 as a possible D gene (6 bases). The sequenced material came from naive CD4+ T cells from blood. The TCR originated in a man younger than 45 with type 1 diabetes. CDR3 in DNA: TGTGCCAGCAGTTCGGCGGGGAGCTCCTACGAGCAGTACTTC. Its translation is CASSSAGSSYEQYF.